This is a list of T cell receptor beta chains from one sample in a study of blood T cell repertoires in COVID-19. Only in-frame clones appear in the TCRdb table, and some are missing; sequencing was by immunoSEQ multiplex PCR. The table has approximately 110,000 clones, less than 80% seen once. The specimen was peripheral blood. The receptors shown here come from a man in his 70s with active or convalescent COVID-19. Each CDR3 is given without its conserved first and last residue. The order of the fields is V gene, J gene, CDR3 protein.

v_gene: TRBV10-3
j_gene: TRBJ1-1
CDR3aa: AIRPDRSGTEAF

v_gene: TRBV7-2
j_gene: TRBJ1-1
CDR3aa: ASSVRTGGTEAF

v_gene: TRBV4-1
j_gene: TRBJ1-5
CDR3aa: ASSWSPGQDQPQH

v_gene: TRBV5-5
j_gene: TRBJ1-5
CDR3aa: ASSPTAAQPQH

v_gene: TRBV27
j_gene: TRBJ2-1
CDR3aa: ASSPVRGGNEQF

v_gene: TRBV7-2
j_gene: TRBJ2-7
CDR3aa: ASSWSGYEQY

v_gene: TRBV5-1
j_gene: TRBJ1-4
CDR3aa: ASRRSGVNEKLF

v_gene: TRBV12-3/TRBV12-4
j_gene: TRBJ2-7
CDR3aa: ASSFHRGYEQY

v_gene: TRBV11-1
j_gene: TRBJ2-1
CDR3aa: ASSPGTRYNEQF

v_gene: TRBV28
j_gene: TRBJ1-2
CDR3aa: ATTGNYGYT

v_gene: TRBV6-6
j_gene: TRBJ2-7
CDR3aa: ASSTDRGTFEQY

v_gene: TRBV7-9
j_gene: TRBJ1-4
CDR3aa: ASSQTSGAPLF

v_gene: TRBV5-1
j_gene: TRBJ1-3
CDR3aa: ASSLLGGGNTIY

v_gene: TRBV13
j_gene: TRBJ2-5
CDR3aa: ASSPPGQETQY

v_gene: TRBV10-1
j_gene: TRBJ1-1
CDR3aa: ASSPGTANTEAF

v_gene: TRBV5-6
j_gene: TRBJ2-5
CDR3aa: ASRQGVKETQY

v_gene: TRBV28
j_gene: TRBJ2-5
CDR3aa: ASTRVGETQY

v_gene: TRBV9
j_gene: TRBJ2-2
CDR3aa: ASSKGYRGATGGELF

v_gene: TRBV3-1/TRBV3-2
j_gene: TRBJ2-7
CDR3aa: ASSQEIGPGLAGAYEQY

v_gene: TRBV19
j_gene: TRBJ1-1
CDR3aa: ASRRGMQVTEAF

v_gene: TRBV19
j_gene: TRBJ1-1
CDR3aa: ATSRQGFTEAF

v_gene: TRBV30
j_gene: TRBJ1-6
CDR3aa: AWSVVLGQPIKNSPLH

v_gene: TRBV3-1/TRBV3-2
j_gene: TRBJ1-1
CDR3aa: ASSRREGNTEAF